This T cell receptor beta chain was observed in a study of T cells after yellow fever vaccination. Study-level background: Those fractions that held only low numbers of cells were prepared using the SMART-Seq v4 Ultra Low Input RNA kit. General study results and limits: Post-booster samples contained most primary-vaccination clones (around 95% CD4, 70% to 90% CD8).

Germline V gene sequence: CDR1 SEHNR, CDR2 FQNEAQ (reference sequence). The CDR3 is made up of 16 amino acids. The J segment lost 0 bases and the V segment lost 4 bases, leaving 8 bases of the junction unmatched. Synthesis of TCR cDNA relied on 5'RACE template switching, which attached a universal primer site and UMIs. TCRdb fed the 5' RACE reads into MiXCR, producing one record per CDR3 protein. The table shows hundreds of thousands of distinct CDR3 sequences, with over 9% occurring only once. As regards this clonotype: Antigen: not known.

The J gene is TRBJ1-1, the V gene TRBV7-9; 7 bases map to TRBD1. The TCR comes from a man aged 25-45 years who received the YFV17D yellow fever vaccine. The input for sequencing was PBMCs, taken on the day of the yellow fever booster vaccination. In DNA form, the CDR3 reads TGTGCCAGCAGCTCACAGGGGTTCCCCTTGAACACTGAAGCTTTCTTT. Amino acid sequence: CASSSQGFPLNTEAFF.